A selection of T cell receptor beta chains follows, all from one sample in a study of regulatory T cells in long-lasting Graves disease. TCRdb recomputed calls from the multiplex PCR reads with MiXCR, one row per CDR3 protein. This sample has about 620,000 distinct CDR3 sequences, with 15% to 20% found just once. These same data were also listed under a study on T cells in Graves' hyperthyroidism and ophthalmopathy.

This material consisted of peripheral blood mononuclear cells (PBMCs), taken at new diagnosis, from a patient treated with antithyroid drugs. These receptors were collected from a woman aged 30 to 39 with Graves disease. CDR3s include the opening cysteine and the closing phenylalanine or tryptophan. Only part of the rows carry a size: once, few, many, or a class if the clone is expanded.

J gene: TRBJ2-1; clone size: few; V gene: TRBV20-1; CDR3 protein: CSARVSAINEQFF
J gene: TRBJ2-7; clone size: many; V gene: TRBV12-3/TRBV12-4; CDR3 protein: CASRGLSSYEQYF
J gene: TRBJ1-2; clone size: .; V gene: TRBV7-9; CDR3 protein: CASSPQAGQGVLF
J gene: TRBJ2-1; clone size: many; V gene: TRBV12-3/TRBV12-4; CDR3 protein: CASSPPSGYNEQFF
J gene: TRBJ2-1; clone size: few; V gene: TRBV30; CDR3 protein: CAWAPQSNEQFF
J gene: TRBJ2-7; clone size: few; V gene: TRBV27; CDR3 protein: CASSFLSALGYEQYF
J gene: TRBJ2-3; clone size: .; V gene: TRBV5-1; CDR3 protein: CASSLLPTSGSTDTQYF
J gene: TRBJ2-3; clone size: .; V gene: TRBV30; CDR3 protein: CAWSAGGLSTDTQYF
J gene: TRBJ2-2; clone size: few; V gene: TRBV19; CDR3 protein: CASRGQGPNTGELFF
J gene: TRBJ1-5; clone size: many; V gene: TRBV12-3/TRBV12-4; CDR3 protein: CASSLATGWAQPQHF
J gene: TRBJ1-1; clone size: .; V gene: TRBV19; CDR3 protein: CASSIGQAAGTEAFF
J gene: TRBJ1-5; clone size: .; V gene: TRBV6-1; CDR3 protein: CASSPAASNRPQHF
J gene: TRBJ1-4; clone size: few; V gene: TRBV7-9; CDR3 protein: CASSLRIQGQSVEKLFF
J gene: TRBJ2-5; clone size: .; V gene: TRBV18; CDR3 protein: CASSPATGGGSETQYF
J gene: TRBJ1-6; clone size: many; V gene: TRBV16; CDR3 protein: CASSPPQGLGSPLHF
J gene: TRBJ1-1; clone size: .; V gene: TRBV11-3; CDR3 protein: CASSLRRAKAFF